The 3 T cell receptor beta chains below were found in one sample sequenced in a study of CD8+CD57+ T cells in acquired aplastic anemia. CDR3 and TCR beta VDJ profiling relied on a genomic DNA template. TCRdb used MiXCR to reprocess the reads, holding one entry per CDR3 protein. The table includes about 200,000 distinct CDR3 sequences, 40% to 60% detected once. The sequenced patients had an expansion of CD8+CD57+ cells seen by flow cytometry. The specimen was sorted CD4+, CD8+, or CD8+CD57+ T cells (not recorded which) from PBMCs. These receptors originate from a human donor with aplastic anemia.

V usage is TRBV7-8 and J usage is TRBJ2-6; 7 nucleotides align to TRBD1. The V gene end was trimmed by 4 bases and the J gene end by 2 bases; junction bases not matched to a gene: 5. CDR3 length: 16 amino acids. Germline V gene lookup returns CDR1 SGHVS and CDR2 FQNEAQ. In nucleotides, the CDR3 is TGTGCCAGCAGCTCCCCGGGACAGACTGGGGCCAACGTCCTGACTTTC. Amino acids: CASSSPGQTGANVLTF.

This clonotype appeared many times. CDR3 sequence: CASSLDRPRETQYF. Here the CDR3 DNA reads TGCGCCAGCAGCTTGGACAGGCCCAGGGAGACCCAGTACTTC. V and J are TRBV5-1 and TRBJ2-5, with a tentative D call TRBD1 (5 bases). Germline V gives CDR1 SGHRS, CDR2 YFSETQ. V gave up 0 bases and J gave up 5 bases, with 11 bases separating them. This CDR3 is built from 14 residues. The full variable domain, its missing parts supplied by reference TRBV5-1 and TRBJ2-5, is KAGVTQTPRYLIKTRGQQVTLSCSPISGHRSVSWYQQTPGQGLQFLFEYFSETQRNKGNFPGRFSGRQFSNSRSEMNVSTLELGDSALYLCASSLDRPRETQYFGPGTRLLVL.

As to this clonotype: A much more abundant neighbour one base away suggests this may be a read error. V is TRBV20-1 and J is TRBJ1-1, with D perhaps matching TRBD1 (5 bases). CDR1 is DFQATT, CDR2 SNEGSKA, per germline (reference sequence). The CDR3 loop spans 14 amino acids. The CDR3 nucleotides are TGCAGTGCTAGAAAACAGGCTACGAACACTGGAGCTTTCTTT. Translating it yields CSARKQATNTGAFF.